What follows describes a single TCR beta chain. V shed 6 bases and J 4 bases; nucleotides not matched to a gene: 12. This CDR3 contains 16 residues. The V gene's germline CDR1 is LNHDA and CDR2 SQIVND (reference sequence). The data derive from a study of blood T cell repertoires in COVID-19. Cohorts were based on clinical histories the participants reported. Assay used: immunoSEQ multiplex PCR; TCRdb lists only in-frame clones, some missing. The sample holds some 250,000 clones, roughly 85% seen once. The clonotype comes from a woman in her forties or fifties who had recovered from COVID-19. The sample taken for sequencing was PBMCs or T cells enriched from blood (not recorded which). The genes are TRBV19 and TRBJ2-7; 10 positions match TRBD2. The CDR3 bases are TGTGCCAGTAGGGGGCCTAGCGGGAGTATCTCTTACGAGCAGTACTTC. Amino acid sequence: CASRGPSGSISYEQYF.